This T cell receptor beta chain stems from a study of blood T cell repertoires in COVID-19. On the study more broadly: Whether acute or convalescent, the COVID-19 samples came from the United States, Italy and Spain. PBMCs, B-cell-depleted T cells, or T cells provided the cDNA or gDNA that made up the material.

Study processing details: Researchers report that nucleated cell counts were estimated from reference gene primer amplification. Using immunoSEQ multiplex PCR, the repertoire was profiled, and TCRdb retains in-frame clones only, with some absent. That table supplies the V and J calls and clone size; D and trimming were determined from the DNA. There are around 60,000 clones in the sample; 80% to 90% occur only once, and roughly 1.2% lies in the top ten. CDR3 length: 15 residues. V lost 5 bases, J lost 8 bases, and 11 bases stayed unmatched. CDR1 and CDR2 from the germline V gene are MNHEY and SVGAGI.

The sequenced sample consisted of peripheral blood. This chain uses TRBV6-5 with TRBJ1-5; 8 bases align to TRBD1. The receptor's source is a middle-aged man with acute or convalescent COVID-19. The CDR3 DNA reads TGTGCCAGCAGTCCACGTCAGGGGGCTTGGAAGCCCCAGCATTTT. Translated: CASSPRQGAWKPQHF.